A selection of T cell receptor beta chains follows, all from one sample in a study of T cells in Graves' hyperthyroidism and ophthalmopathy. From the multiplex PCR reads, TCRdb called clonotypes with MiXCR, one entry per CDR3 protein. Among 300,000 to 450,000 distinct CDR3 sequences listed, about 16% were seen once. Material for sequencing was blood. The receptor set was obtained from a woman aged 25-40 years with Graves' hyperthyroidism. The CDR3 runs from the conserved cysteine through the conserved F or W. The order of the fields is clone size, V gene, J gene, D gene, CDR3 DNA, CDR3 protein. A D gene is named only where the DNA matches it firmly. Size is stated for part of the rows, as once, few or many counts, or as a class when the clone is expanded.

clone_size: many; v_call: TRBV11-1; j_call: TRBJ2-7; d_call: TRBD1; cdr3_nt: TGTGCCAGCAGCTTAACAGGGGTTGACTACGAGCAGTACTTC; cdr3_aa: CASSLTGVDYEQYF
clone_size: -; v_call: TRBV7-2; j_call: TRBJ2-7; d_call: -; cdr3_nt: TGTGCCAGCACCGAAAGAGGGGGAGGCTACGAGCAGTACTTC; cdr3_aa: CASTERGGGYEQYF
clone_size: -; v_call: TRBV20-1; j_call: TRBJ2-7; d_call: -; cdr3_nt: TGCAGTGCTAGAGATGGTGCGGGTGCCTACGAGCAGTACTTC; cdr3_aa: CSARDGAGAYEQYF
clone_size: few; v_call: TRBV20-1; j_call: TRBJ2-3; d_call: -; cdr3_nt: TGCAGTGCTAGAGATCGGGGCCGGATCACAGATACGCAGTATTTT; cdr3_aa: CSARDRGRITDTQYF
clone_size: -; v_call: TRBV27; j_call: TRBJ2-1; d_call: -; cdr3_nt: TGTGCCAGCAGTGACACGGACTGGGGGGGCCCCCTAGTTGAGCAGTTCTTC; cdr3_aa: CASSDTDWGGPLVEQFF
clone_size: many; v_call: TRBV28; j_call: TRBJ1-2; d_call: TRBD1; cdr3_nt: TGTGCCAGCAGTAATCGACAGGGGGTCCGATACACCTTC; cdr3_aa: CASSNRQGVRYTF
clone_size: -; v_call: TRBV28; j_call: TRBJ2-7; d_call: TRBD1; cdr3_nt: TGTGCCAGCAGTTTAGTAACAGGGGCCTACGAGCAGTACTTC; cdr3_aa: CASSLVTGAYEQYF
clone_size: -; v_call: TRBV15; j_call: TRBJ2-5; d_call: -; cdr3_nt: TGTGCCACCAGCAGAGATCCCGCACATACGGAGACCCAGTACTTC; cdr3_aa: CATSRDPAHTETQYF
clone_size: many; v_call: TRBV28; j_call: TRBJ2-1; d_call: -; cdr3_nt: TGTGCCACAAAATCTCAAGGTCTGAGCTCCTACAATGAGCAGTTCTTC; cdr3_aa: CATKSQGLSSYNEQFF
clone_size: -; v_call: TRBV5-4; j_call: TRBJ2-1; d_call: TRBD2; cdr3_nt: TGTGCCAGCAGCCCTCCATTGGGGAGCGGGACGAAGCACAATGAGCAGTTCTTC; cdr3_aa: CASSPPLGSGTKHNEQFF
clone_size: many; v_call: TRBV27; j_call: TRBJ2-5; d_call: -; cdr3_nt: TGTGCCAGCAGTCGCCCGGGGGTCCAGGAGACCCAGTACTTC; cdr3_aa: CASSRPGVQETQYF
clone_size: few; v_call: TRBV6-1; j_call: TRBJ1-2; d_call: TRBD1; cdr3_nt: TGTGCCAGCAGGGACCCAGGACAGGGGGGCTATGGCTACACCTTC; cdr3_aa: CASRDPGQGGYGYTF
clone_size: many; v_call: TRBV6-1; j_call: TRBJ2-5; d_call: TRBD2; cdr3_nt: TGTGCCAGCAGAGTCGGTTCTAGCGGGAGAAGAGAGACCCAGTACTTC; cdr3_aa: CASRVGSSGRRETQYF
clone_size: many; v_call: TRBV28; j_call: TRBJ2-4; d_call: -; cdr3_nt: TGTGCCAGCAGTTTCCAGAACTACATTCAGTACTTC; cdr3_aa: CASSFQNYIQYF
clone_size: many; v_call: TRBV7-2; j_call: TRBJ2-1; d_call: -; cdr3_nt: TGTGCCAGCAGCTTAGCGCCGACAGAGGGATACAATGAGCAGTTCTTC; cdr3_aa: CASSLAPTEGYNEQFF
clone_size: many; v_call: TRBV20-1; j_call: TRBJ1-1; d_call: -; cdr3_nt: TGCAGTGCTAGAATTGGGGGGGCGTTGAACACTGAAGCTTTCTTT; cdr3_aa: CSARIGGALNTEAFF
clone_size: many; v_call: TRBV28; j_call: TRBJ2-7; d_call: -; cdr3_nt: TGTGCCAGCAGTCCTCCCACAGGCCAGGGTTTCTCCTACGAGCAGTACTTC; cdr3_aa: CASSPPTGQGFSYEQYF
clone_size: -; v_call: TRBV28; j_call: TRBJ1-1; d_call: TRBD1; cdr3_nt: TGTGCCAGCAGTCCGGGACAGGGAACGGCGTCTGAAGCTTTCTTT; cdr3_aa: CASSPGQGTASEAFF
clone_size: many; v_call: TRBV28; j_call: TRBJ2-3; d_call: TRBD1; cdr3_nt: TGTGCCAGCAGTCCAGGACAGGTACAGTATTTT; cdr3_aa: CASSPGQVQYF
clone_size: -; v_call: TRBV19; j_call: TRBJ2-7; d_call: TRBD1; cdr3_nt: TGTGCCAGTAGTCAACAGGGGGCCTCCTACGAGCAGTACTTC; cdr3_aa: CASSQQGASYEQYF
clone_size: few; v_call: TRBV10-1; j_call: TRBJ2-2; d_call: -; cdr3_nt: TGCGCCAGCAGTGATGGGGCCGGAGCCACCGGGGAGCTGTTTTTT; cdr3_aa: CASSDGAGATGELFF
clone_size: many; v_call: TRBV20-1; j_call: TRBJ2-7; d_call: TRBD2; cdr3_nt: TGCAGTGCTAGGCCAGCGGGAGTTCTCGAGCAGTACTTC; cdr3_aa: CSARPAGVLEQYF
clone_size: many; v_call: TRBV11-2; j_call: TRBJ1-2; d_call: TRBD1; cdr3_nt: TGTGCCAGCAGTGGGGACAGGCCCCATGGCTACACCTTC; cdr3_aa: CASSGDRPHGYTF
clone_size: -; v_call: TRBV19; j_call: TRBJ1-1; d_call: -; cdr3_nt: TGTGCCAGTAGTATTAGTCCCAACACTGAAGCTTTCTTT; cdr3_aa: CASSISPNTEAFF
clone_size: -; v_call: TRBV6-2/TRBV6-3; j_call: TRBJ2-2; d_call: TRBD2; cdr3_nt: TGTGCCAGCAGTTCCACTAGCGGGTGGAACACCGGGGAGCTGTTTTTT; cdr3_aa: CASSSTSGWNTGELFF
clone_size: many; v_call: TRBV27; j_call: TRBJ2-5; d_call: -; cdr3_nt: TGTGCCAGCAGTTTGACGGGCCTCCAAGAGACCCAGTACTTC; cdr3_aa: CASSLTGLQETQYF
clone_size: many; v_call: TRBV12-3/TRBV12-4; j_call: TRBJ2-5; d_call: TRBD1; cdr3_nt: TGTGCCAGCAGTTATTGGGCAGGGGGCGTCGGGACCCAGTACTTC; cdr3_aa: CASSYWAGGVGTQYF
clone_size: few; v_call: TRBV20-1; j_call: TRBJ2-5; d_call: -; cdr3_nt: TGCAGTGCTAGACCCTTTCCGGGACTTGTAGAGACCCAGTACTTC; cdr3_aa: CSARPFPGLVETQYF
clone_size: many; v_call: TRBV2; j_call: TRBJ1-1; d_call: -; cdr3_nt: TGTGCCAGCAGTTTGGGTTTCCCTGAAGCTTTCTTT; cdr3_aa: CASSLGFPEAFF
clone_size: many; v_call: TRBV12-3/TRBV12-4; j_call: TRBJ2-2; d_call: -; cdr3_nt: TGTGCCAGCAGTCCCTTTGGTGACACCGGGGAGCTGTTTTTT; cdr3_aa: CASSPFGDTGELFF
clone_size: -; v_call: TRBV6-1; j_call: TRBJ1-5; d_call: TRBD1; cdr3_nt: TGTGCCATACAGGGGCCAAATCAGCCCCAGCATTTT; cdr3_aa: CAIQGPNQPQHF
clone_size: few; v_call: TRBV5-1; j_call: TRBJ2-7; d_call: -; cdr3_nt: TGCGCCAGCAGCGGGTCGGGGGTTTCATACGAGCAGTACTTC; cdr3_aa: CASSGSGVSYEQYF
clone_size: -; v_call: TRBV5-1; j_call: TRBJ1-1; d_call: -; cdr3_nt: TGCGCCAGCAGCTTTGGACAGCACACTGAAGCTTTCTTT; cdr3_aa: CASSFGQHTEAFF
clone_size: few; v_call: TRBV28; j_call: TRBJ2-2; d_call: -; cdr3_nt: TGTGCCAGCAGGACACCTTCCCCTAACACCGGGGAGCTGTTTTTT; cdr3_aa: CASRTPSPNTGELFF
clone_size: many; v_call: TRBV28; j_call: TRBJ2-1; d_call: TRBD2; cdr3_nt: TGTGCCAGCAGGCCCGGTGGGACTAGCTACAATGAGCAGTTCTTC; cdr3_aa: CASRPGGTSYNEQFF
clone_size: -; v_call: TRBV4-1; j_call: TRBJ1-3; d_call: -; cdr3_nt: TGCGCCAGCAGCCAAGATCCGGGAAGCTCTGGAAACACCATATATTTT; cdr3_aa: CASSQDPGSSGNTIYF
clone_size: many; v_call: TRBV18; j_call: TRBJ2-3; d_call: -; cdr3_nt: TGTGCCAGCTCACCAGGAGCGACAGATACGCAGTATTTT; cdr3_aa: CASSPGATDTQYF
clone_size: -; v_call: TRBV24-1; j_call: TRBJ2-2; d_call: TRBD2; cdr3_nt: TGTGCCATCCGGGGGGGGGAGAACACCGGGGAGCTGTTTTTT; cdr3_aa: CAIRGGENTGELFF
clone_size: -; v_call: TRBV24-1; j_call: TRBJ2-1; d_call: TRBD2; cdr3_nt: TGTGCCACCAGTGATGCCTTTCCTAGCGGGAGGGCCCAGGGTGAGCAGTTCTTC; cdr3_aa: CATSDAFPSGRAQGEQFF
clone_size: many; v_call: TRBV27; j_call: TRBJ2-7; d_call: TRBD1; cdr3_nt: TGTGCCAGCAGAGACAGGGGGGGATCCTACGAGCAGTACTTC; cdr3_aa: CASRDRGGSYEQYF
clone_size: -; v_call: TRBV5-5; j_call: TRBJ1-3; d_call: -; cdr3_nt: TGTGCCAGCAGCTTGGTAGGGTCCGGAAACACCATATATTTT; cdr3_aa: CASSLVGSGNTIYF
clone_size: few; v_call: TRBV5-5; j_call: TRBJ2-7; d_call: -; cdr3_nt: TGTGCCAGCAGCTTGGCAGAAGGTTCACCCCTCGACTACGAGCAGTACTTC; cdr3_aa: CASSLAEGSPLDYEQYF